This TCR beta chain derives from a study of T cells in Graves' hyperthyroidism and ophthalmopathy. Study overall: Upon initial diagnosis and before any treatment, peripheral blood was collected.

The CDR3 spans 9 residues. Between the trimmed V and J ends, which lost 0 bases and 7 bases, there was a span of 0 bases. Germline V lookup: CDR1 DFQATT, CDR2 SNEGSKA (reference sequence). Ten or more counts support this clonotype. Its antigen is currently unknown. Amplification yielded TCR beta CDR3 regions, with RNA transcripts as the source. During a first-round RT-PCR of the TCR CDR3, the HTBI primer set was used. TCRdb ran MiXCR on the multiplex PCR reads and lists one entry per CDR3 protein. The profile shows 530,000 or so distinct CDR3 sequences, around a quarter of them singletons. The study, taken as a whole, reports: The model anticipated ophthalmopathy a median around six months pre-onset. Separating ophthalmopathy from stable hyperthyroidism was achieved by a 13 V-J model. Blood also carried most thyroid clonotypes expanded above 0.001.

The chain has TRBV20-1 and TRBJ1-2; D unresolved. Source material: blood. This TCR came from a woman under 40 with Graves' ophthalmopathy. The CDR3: CSARDGYTF. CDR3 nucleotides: TGCAGTGCTAGAGATGGCTACACCTTC.